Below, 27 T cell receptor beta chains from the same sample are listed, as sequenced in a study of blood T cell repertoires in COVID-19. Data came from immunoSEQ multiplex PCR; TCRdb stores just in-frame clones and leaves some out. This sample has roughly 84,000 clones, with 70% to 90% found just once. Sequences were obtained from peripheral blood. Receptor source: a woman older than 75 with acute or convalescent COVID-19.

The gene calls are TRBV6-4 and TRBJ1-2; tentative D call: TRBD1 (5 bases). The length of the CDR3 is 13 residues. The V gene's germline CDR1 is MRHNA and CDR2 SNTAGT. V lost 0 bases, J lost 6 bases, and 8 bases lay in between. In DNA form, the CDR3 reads TGTGCCAGCAGTGACTCAGAAGGGGATGGCTACACCTTC. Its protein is CASSDSEGDGYTF.

The CDR3 sequence: CASSLGLGDINSPLHF. For the CDR3, the DNA is TGTGCCAGCAGCTTGGGGCTCGGGGATATTAATTCACCCCTCCACTTT. The rearrangement joins TRBV5-4 to TRBJ1-6; no clear D gene. CDR1 and CDR2 (germline): SGHNT, YYREEE (reference sequence). The V and J ends lost 0 bases and 6 bases respectively, with 13 bases between them. The CDR3 consists of 16 residues. The full variable domain, completed using reference TRBV5-4 and TRBJ1-6, is ETGVTQSPTHLIKTRGQQVTLRCSSQSGHNTVSWYQQALGQGPQFIFQYYREEENGRGNFPPRFSGLQFPNYSSELNVNALELDDSALYLCASSLGLGDINSPLHFGNGTRLTVT.

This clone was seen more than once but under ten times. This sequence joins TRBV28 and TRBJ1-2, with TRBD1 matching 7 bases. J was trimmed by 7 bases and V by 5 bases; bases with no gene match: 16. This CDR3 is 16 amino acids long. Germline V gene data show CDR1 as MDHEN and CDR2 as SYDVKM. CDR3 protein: CASSILRQGGLGGYTF. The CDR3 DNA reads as TGTGCCAGCAGTATCCTACGTCAAGGGGGCCTTGGTGGCTACACCTTC.

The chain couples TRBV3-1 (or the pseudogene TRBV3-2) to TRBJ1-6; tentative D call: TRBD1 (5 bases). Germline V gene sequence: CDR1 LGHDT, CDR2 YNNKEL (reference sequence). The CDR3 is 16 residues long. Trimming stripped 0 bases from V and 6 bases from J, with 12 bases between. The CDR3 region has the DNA TGTGCCAGCAGCCAAGATCAGGGAACCCCTAATTCACCCCTCCACTTT. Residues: CASSQDQGTPNSPLHF.

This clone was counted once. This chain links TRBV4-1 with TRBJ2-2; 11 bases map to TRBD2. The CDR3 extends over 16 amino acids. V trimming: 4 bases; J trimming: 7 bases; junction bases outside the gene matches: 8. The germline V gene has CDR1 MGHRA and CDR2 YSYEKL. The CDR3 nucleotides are TGCGCCAGCAGCCTCAGACTAGCGGGGCAAGGCGGGGAGCTGTTTTTT. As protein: CASSLRLAGQGGELFF.

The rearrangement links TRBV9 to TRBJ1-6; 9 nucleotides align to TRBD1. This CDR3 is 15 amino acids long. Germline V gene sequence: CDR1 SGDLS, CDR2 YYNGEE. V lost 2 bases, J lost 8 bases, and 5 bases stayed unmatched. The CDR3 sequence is CASSVSTGGYSPLHF. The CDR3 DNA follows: TGTGCCAGCAGCGTTTCGACAGGGGGATATTCACCCCTCCACTTT.

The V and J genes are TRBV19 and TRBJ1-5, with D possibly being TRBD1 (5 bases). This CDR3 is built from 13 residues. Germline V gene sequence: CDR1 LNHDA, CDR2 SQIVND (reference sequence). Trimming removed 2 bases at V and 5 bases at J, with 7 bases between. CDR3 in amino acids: CASSIQGDQPQHF. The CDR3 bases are TGTGCCAGTAGTATACAAGGGGATCAGCCCCAGCATTTT.

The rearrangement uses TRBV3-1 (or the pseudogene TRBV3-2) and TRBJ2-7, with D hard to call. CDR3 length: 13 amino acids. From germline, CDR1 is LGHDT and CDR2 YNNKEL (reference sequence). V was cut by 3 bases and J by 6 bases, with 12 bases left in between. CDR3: CASSQLGSSEQYF. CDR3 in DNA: TGTGCCAGCAGCCAGCTAGGTAGTTCCGAGCAGTACTTC.

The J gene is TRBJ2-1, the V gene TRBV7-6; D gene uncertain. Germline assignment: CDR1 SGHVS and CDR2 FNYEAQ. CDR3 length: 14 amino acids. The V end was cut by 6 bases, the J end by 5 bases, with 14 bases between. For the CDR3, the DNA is TGTGCCAGCAGACCGGAAGTCCTAGACAATGAGCAGTTCTTC. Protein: CASRPEVLDNEQFF. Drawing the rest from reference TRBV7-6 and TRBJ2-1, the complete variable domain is GAGVSQSPRYKVTKRGQDVALRCDPISGHVSLYWYRQALGQGPEFLTYFNYEAQQDKSGLPNDRFSAERPEGSISTLTIQRTEQRDSAMYRCASRPEVLDNEQFFGPGTRLTVL.

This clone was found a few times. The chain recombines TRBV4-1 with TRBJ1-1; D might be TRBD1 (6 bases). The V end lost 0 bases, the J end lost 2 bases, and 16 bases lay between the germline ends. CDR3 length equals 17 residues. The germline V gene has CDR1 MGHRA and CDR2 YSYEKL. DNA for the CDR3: TGCGCCAGCAGCCAAGAAGGCCAGGGGACGCCCAACACTGAAGCTTTCTTT. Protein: CASSQEGQGTPNTEAFF.

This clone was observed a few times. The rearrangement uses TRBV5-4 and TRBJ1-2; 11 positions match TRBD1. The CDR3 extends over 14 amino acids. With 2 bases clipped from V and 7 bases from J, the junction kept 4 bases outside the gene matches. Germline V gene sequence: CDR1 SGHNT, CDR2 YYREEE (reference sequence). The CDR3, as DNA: TGTGCCAGCAGCTTCCCGGACAGGGGGCTTGGCTACACCTTC. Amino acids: CASSFPDRGLGYTF.

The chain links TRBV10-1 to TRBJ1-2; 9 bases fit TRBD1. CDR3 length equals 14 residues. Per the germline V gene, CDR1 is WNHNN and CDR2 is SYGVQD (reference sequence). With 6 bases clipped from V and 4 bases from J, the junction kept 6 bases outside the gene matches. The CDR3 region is CASSPGQGGYGYTF. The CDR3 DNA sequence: TGCGCCAGCAGCCCGGGACAGGGAGGCTATGGCTACACCTTC.

This chain's CDR3 is CAGTRGGGFRTYEQYF. CDR3 bases: TGTGCCGGGACCCGGGGAGGAGGGTTTAGGACCTACGAGCAGTACTTC. This rearrangement joins TRBV30 to TRBJ2-7; TRBD2 is a possible D gene (6 bases). Germline CDR1 and CDR2: GTSNPN and SVGIG (reference sequence). Trimming stripped 8 bases from V and 2 bases from J, with 25 bases between. This CDR3 contains 16 residues.

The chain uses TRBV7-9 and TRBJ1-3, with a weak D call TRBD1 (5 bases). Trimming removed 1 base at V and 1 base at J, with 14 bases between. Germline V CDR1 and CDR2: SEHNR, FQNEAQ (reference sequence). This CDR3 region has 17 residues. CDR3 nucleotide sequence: TGTGCCAGCAGCTTAGGACGGACACTAACGTCTGGAAACACCATATATTTT. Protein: CASSLGRTLTSGNTIYF.

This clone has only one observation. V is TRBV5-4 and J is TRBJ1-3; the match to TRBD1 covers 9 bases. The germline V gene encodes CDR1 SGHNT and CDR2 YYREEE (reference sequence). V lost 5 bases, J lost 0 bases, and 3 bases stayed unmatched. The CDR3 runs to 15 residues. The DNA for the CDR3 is TGTGCCAGCAGGACGGACAGGGGCTCTGGAAACACCATATATTTT. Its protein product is CASRTDRGSGNTIYF. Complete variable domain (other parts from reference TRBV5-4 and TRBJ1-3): ETGVTQSPTHLIKTRGQQVTLRCSSQSGHNTVSWYQQALGQGPQFIFQYYREEENGRGNFPPRFSGLQFPNYSSELNVNALELDDSALYLCASRTDRGSGNTIYFGEGSWLTVV.

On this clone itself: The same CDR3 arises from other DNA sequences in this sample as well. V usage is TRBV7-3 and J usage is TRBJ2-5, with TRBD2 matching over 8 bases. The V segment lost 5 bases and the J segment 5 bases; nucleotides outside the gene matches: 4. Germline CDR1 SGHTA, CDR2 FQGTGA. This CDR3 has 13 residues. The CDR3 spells CASSPGGGETQYF. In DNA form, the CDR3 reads TGTGCCAGCAGCCCGGGGGGGGGTGAGACCCAGTACTTC.

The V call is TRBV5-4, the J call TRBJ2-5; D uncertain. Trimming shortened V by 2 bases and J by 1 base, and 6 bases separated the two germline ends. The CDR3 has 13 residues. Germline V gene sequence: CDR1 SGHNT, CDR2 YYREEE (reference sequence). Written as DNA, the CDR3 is TGTGCCAGCAGCTTTTCTACCCAAGAGACCCAGTACTTC. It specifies CASSFSTQETQYF. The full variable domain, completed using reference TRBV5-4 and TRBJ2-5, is ETGVTQSPTHLIKTRGQQVTLRCSSQSGHNTVSWYQQALGQGPQFIFQYYREEENGRGNFPPRFSGLQFPNYSSELNVNALELDDSALYLCASSFSTQETQYFGPGTRLLVL.

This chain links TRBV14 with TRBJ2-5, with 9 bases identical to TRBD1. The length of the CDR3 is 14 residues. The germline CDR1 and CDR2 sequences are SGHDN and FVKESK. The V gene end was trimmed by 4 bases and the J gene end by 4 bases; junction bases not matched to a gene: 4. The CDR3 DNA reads TGTGCCAGCAGCCGCACAGGGGGCGGAGAGACCCAGTACTTC. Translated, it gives CASSRTGGGETQYF.

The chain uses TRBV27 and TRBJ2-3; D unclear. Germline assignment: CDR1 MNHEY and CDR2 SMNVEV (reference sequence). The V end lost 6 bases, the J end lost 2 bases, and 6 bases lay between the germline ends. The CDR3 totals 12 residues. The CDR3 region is CASRYNTDTQYF. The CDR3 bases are TGTGCCAGCAGATACAACACAGATACGCAGTATTTT.

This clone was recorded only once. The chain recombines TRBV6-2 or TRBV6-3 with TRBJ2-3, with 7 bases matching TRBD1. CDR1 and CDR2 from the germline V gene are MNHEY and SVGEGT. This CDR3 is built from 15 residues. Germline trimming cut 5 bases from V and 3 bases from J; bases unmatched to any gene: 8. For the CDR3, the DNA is TGTGCCAGCAGTGACCGACAGGGAAGAACAGATACGCAGTATTTT. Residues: CASSDRQGRTDTQYF.

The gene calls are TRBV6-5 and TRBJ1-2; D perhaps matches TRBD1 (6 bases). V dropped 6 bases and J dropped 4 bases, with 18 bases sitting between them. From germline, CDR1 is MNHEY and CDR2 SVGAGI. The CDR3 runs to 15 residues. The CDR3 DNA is TGTGCCAGCAGCCTGAATACGGGGACACCCTATGGCTACACCTTC. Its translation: CASSLNTGTPYGYTF.

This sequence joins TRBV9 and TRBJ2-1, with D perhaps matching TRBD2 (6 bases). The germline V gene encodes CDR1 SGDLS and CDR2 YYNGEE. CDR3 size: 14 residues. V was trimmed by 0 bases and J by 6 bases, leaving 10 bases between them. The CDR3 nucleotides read TGTGCCAGCAGCGTAGGGACTACTGTCAATGAGCAGTTCTTC. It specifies CASSVGTTVNEQFF.

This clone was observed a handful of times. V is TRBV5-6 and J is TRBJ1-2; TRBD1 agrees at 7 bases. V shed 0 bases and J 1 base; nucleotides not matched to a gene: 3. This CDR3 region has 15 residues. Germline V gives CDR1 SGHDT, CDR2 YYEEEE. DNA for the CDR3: TGTGCCAGCAGCTTGGGGGACAGTGTTAACTATGGCTACACCTTC. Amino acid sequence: CASSLGDSVNYGYTF.

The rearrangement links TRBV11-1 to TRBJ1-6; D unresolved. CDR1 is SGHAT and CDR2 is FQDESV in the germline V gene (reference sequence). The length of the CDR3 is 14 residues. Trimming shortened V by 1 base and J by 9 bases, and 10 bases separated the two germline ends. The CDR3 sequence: CASSLVERGSPLHF. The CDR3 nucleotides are TGTGCCAGCAGCTTAGTAGAGCGAGGTTCACCCCTCCACTTT.

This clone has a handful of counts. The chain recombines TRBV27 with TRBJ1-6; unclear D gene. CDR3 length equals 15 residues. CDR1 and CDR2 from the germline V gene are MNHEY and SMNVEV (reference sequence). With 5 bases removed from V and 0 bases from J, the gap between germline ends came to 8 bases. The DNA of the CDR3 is TGTGCCAGCAGTACTATCAGCTCCTATAATTCACCCCTCCACTTT. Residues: CASSTISSYNSPLHF.

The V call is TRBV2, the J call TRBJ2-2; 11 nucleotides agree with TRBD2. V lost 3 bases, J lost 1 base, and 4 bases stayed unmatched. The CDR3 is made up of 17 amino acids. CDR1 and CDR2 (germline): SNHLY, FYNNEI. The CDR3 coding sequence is TGTGCCAGCAGTGAGGAAGGACTAGCGGGGAACACCGGGGAGCTGTTTTTT. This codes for CASSEEGLAGNTGELFF.

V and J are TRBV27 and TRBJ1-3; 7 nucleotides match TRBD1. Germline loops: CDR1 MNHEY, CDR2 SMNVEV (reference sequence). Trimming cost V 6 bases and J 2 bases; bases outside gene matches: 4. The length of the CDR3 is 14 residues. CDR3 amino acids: CASRSQGAGNTIYF. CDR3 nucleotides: TGTGCCAGCAGATCCCAGGGGGCTGGAAACACCATATATTTT.